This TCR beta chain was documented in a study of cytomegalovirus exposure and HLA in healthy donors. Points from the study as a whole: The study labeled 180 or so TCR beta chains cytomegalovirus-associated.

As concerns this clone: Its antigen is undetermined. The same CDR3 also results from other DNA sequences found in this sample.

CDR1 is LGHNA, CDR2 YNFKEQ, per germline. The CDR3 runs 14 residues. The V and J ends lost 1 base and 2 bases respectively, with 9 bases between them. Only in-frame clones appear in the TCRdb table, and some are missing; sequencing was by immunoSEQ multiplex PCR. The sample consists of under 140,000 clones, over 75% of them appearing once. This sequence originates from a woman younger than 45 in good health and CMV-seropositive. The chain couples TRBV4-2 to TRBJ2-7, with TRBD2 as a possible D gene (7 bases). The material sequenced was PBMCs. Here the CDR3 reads CASSQVGGAYEQYF. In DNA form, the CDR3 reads TGTGCCAGCAGCCAAGTAGGGGGGGCCTACGAGCAGTACTTC.